Sequencing of this T cell receptor (beta chain) was carried out in a study of identifying expanded T cells in peripheral blood. Findings of the study overall: Differentially abundant clones: about 1.1 between replicates, about 15 at around 2 weeks, roughly 18 at four. Variance in clone template counts between roughly two-week samples significantly increased with total template count across all healthy donors.

Healthy donors had no documented immune events, such as infections, while sampled. Sequencing was performed with immunoSEQ multiplex PCR; in TCRdb, only in-frame clones are kept and a portion is missing. The sample contains tens of thousands of clones, approximately 85% of which appear only once. J gave up 3 bases and V 5 bases, and 6 bases lay outside the gene matches. CDR1 and CDR2 from the germline V gene are SGHTA and FQGTGA. The CDR3 covers 16 residues. Comment on this clone: Its matching antigen is unknown.

The sample consisted of blood. The TCR comes from a person between 18 and 75 years old in good health. V and J are TRBV7-3 and TRBJ2-3; TRBD2 matches at 12 bases. CDR3 in amino acids: CASSQKLAGGTDTQYF. The CDR3 region has the DNA TGTGCCAGCAGCCAAAAACTAGCGGGGGGTACAGATACGCAGTATTTT.